This T cell receptor beta chain was identified during a study of regulatory T cells in long-lasting Graves disease. Concerning this clonotype itself: What it binds is unknown. Just one base apart from a much larger clone, this may be a read error. Lacking the conserved final phenylalanine or tryptophan, this CDR3 likely reflects a read error.

According to the study, TCR beta libraries were built with iRepertoire HTBI primers and CDR3-region Arm-PCR. MiXCR, applied by TCRdb to the multiplex PCR reads, yields one record per CDR3 protein. The sample lists approximately 310,000 distinct CDR3 sequences, 15% to 20% occurring once. Whole-study results and caveats: TRBV28, TRBJ1-2 and TRBJ2-5 were favored in persistent disease. Persistent Graves' patients showed reduced TCR diversity versus newly diagnosed patients.

Time point denoted: newly diagnosed GD, antithyroid drugs for less than 3 months. Preparation of the TCR library used RNA extracted from PBMCs. From germline, CDR1 is MDHEN and CDR2 SYDVKM. V lost 6 bases to trimming and J lost 0 bases, with 11 bases between them. The CDR3 totals 14 residues. This sequence was found in a female donor with Graves disease. The sequencing used peripheral blood mononuclear cells (PBMCs), collected at new diagnosis, from a patient treated with antithyroid drugs. The V and J genes are TRBV28 and TRBJ1-1, with D uncertain. CDR3 coding DNA: TGTGCCAGCAGGAGCTTACGTCTGAACACTGAAGCTTTCCTT. Its protein is CASRSLRLNTEAFL.